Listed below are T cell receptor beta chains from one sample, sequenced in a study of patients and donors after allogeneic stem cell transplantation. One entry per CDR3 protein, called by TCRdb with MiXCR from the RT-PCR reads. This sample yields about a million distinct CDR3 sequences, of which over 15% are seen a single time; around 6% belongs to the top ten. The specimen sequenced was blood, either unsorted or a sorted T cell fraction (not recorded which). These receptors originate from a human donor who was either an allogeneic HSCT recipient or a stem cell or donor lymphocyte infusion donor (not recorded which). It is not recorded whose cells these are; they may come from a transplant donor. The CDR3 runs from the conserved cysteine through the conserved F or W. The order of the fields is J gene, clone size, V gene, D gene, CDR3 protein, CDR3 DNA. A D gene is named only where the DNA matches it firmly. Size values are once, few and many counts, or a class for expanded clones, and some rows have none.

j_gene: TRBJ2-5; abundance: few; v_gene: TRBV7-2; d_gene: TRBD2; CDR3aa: CASSPSGRAPETQYF; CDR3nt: TGTGCCAGCAGCCCAAGCGGGAGGGCCCCAGAGACCCAGTACTTC
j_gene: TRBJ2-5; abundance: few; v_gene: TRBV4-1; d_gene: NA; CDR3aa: CASSQVPLETQYF; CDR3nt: TGCGCCAGCAGCCAAGTTCCCCTAGAGACCCAGTACTTC
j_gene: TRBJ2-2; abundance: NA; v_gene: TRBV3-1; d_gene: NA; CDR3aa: CASSQGVLSLTGELFF; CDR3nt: TGTGCCAGCAGCCAAGGGGTCTTGTCGCTGACCGGGGAGCTGTTTTTT
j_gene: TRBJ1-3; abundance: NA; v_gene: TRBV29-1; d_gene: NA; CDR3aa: CSVESRNTIYF; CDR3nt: TGCAGCGTTGAATCTAGGAACACCATATATTTT
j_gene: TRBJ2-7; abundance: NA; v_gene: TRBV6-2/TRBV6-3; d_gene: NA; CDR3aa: CASSYRGIYEQYF; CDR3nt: TGTGCCAGCAGTTACCGGGGGATCTACGAGCAGTACTTC
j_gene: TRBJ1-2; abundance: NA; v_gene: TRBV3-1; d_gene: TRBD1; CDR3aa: CASSHRTGGNGYTF; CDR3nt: TGTGCCAGCAGCCACCGGACAGGGGGGAATGGCTACACCTTC
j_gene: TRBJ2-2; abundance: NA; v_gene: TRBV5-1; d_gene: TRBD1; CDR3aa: CASSLRDRGHGELFF; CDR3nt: TGCGCCAGCAGCCTCAGGGACAGGGGGCACGGGGAGCTGTTTTTT
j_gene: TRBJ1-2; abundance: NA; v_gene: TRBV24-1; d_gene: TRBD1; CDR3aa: CATSDRGQGGGYTF; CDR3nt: TGTGCCACCAGTGACCGGGGACAGGGGGGAGGCTACACCTTC
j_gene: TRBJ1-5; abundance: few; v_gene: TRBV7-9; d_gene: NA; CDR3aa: CASSLDGANNQPQHF; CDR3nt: TGTGCCAGCAGCTTAGATGGGGCCAACAATCAGCCCCAGCATTTT
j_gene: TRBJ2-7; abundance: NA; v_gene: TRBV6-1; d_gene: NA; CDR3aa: CASSEVAGILRGSSYEQYF; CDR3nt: TGTGCCAGCAGTGAAGTTGCGGGAATTTTGCGCGGCAGCTCCTACGAGCAGTACTTC
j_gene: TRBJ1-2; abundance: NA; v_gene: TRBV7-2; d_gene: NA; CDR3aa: CASRGTGSNYGYTF; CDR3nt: TGTGCCAGCAGAGGAACCGGATCTAACTATGGCTACACCTTC
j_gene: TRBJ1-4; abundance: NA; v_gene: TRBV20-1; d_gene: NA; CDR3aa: CSAQNEKLFF; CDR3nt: TGCAGTGCCCAAAATGAAAAACTGTTTTTT
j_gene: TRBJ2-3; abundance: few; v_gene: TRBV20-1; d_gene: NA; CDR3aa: CSASGLSYRESPDTQYF; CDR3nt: TGCAGTGCTAGTGGGTTATCTTATCGGGAGTCTCCGGATACGCAGTATTTT
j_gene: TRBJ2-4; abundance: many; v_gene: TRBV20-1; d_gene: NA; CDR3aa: CSARDWGGDTNIQYF; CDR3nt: TGCAGTGCTAGAGATTGGGGAGGGGACACGAACATTCAGTACTTC
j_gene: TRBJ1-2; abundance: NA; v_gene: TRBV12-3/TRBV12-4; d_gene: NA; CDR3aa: CASRIRAGTYGYTF; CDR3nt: TGTGCCAGCAGAATAAGGGCAGGGACCTATGGCTACACCTTC
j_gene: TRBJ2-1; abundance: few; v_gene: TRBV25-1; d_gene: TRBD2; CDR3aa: CASSELAGEFSYNEQFF; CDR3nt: TGTGCCAGCAGTGAACTAGCGGGAGAGTTCTCCTACAATGAGCAGTTCTTC
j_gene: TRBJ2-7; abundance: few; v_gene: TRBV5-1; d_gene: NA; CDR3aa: CASSLAPGRTYEQYF; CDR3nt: TGCGCCAGCAGCTTGGCCCCGGGCCGGACCTACGAGCAGTACTTC
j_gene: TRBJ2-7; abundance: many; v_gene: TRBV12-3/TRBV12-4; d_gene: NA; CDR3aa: CASSLTAGLYEQYF; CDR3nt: TGTGCCAGCAGTTTAACCGCGGGTCTCTACGAGCAGTACTTC
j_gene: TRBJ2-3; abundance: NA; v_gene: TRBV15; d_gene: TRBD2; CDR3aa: CATSRKTVAGPNGETQYF; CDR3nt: TGTGCCACCAGCAGAAAGACAGTAGCGGGACCCAATGGTGAGACGCAGTATTTT
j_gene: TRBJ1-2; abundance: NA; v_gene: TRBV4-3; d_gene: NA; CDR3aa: CASSQGTEANYGYTF; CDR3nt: TGCGCCAGCAGCCAAGGCACAGAGGCTAACTATGGCTACACCTTC
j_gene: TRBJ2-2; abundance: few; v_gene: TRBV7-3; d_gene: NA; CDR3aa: CASSLRPPGGANTGELFF; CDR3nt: TGTGCCAGCAGCTTAAGGCCCCCAGGCGGGGCGAACACCGGGGAGCTGTTTTTT
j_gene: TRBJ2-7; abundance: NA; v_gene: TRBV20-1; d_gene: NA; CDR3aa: CSALGRGEQYF; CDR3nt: TGCAGTGCCCTCGGTAGAGGCGAGCAGTACTTC
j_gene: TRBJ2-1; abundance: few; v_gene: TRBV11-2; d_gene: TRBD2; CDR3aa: CASSSPSGGINEQFF; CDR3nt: TGTGCCAGCAGCTCCCCTTCGGGAGGTATAAATGAGCAGTTCTTC
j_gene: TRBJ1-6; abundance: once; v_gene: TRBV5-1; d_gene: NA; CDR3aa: CASSLHWDTLGPLHF; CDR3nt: TGCGCCAGCAGCTTACATTGGGACACCTTGGGGCCCCTCCACTTT
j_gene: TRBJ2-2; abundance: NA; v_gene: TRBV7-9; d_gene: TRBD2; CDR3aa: CASSLERREWVGELFF; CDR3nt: TGTGCCAGCAGCTTAGAACGGCGGGAGTGGGTCGGGGAGCTGTTTTTT
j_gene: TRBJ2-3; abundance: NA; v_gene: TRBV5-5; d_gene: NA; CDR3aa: CASSLSRAGKDTQYF; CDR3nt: TGTGCCAGCAGCTTGAGTAGGGCAGGGAAAGATACGCAGTATTTT
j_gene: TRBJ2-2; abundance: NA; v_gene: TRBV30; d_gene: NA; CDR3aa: CAWSVRGELFF; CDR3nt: TGTGCCTGGAGTGTAAGGGGGGAGCTGTTTTTT
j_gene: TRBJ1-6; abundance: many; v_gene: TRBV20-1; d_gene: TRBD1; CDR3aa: CSAPTGGLYNSPLHF; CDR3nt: TGCAGTGCTCCAACAGGGGGCTTATATAATTCACCCCTCCACTTT
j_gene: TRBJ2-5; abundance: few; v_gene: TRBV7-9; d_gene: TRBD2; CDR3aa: CASSPPSGGFQETQYF; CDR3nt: TGTGCCAGCAGCCCCCCTAGCGGGGGATTCCAAGAGACCCAGTACTTC
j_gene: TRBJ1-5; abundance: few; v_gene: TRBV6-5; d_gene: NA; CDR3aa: CASSYRFSEARGQPQHF; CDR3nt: TGTGCCAGCAGTTATCGGTTCAGCGAGGCTCGGGGTCAGCCCCAGCATTTT
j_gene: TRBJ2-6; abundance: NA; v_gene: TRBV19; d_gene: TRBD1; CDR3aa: CASNTGENGANVLTF; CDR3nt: TGTGCCAGTAACACAGGGGAGAATGGGGCCAACGTCCTGACTTTC
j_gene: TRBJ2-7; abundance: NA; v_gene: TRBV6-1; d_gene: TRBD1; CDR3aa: CASSRDRGVSYEQYF; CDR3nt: TGTGCCAGCAGCCGGGACAGGGGGGTTTCCTACGAGCAGTACTTC
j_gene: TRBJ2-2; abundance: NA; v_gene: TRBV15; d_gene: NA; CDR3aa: CATSSGPTPGFGVELFF; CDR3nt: TGTGCCACCAGCAGCGGACCCACTCCAGGATTCGGCGTGGAGCTGTTTTTT
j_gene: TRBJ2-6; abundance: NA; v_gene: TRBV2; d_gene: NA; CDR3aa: CASRGDTRSGANVLTF; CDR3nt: TGTGCCAGCAGGGGGGACACCCGCTCTGGGGCCAACGTCCTGACTTTC
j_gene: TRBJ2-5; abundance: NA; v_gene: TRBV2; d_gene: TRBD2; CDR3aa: CASSEALAGETQYF; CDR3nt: TGTGCCAGCAGTGAAGCCCTAGCGGGGGAAACCCAGTACTTC
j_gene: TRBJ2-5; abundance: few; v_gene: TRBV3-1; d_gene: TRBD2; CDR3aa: CASSRRTSGGKETQYF; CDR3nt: TGTGCCAGCAGCCGCAGGACTAGCGGGGGAAAAGAGACCCAGTACTTC
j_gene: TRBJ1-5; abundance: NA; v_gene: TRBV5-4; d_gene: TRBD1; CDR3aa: CASSLQIHRGEGDQPQHF; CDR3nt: TGTGCCAGCAGCTTGCAGATCCACAGGGGTGAGGGAGATCAGCCCCAGCATTTT
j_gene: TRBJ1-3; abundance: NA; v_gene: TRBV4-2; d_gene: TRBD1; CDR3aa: CASSQDVGQGSGNTIYF; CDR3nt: TGTGCCAGCAGCCAAGATGTCGGACAGGGCTCTGGAAACACCATATATTTT
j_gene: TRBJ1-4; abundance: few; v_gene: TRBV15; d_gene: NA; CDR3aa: CATSVQGGRNEKLFF; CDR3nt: TGTGCCACCAGCGTACAGGGAGGGAGAAATGAAAAACTGTTTTTT
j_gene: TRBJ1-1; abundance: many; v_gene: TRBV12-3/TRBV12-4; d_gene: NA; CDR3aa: CASSLYAGNTEAFF; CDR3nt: TGTGCCAGCAGTTTATACGCAGGGAACACTGAAGCTTTCTTT
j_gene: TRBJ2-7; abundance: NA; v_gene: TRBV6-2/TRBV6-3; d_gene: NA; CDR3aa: CASSYPLGLYEQYF; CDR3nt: TGTGCCAGCAGTTATCCTTTGGGGCTGTACGAGCAGTACTTC
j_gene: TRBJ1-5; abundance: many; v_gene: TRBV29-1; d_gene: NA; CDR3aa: CSVGVSGNQPQHF; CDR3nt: TGCAGCGTTGGGGTGAGTGGCAATCAGCCCCAGCATTTT
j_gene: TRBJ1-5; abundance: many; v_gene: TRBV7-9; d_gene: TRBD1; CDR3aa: CASTRQGAHQPQHF; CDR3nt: TGTGCCAGCACTCGACAGGGGGCCCATCAGCCCCAGCATTTT
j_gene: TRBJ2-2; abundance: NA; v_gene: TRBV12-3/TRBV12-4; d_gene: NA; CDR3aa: CASAQGAGGPMELFF; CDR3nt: TGTGCCAGCGCGCAGGGGGCGGGAGGGCCGATGGAGCTGTTTTTT
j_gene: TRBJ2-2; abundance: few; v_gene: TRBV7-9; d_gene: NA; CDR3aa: CASSSLTSAGTGELFF; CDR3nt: TGTGCCAGCAGCTCCCTCACTAGTGCGGGCACCGGGGAGCTGTTTTTT
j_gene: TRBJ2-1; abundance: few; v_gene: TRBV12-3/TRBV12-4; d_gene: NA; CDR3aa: CASSQRVEQFF; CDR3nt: TGTGCCAGCAGTCAGAGGGTTGAGCAGTTCTTC
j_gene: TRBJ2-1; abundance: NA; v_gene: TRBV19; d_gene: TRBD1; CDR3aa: CASSTGIGTGNDEQFF; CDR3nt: TGTGCCAGTAGTACCGGTATAGGGACAGGGAATGATGAGCAGTTCTTC
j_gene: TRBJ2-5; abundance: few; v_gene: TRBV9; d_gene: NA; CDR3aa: CASSATGTSLETQYF; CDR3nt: TGTGCCAGCAGCGCCACCGGGACCTCACTAGAGACCCAGTACTTC
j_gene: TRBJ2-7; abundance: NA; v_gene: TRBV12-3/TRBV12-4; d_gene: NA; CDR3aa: CASSLVGRGYYEQYF; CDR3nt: TGTGCCAGCAGTTTAGTGGGGAGGGGGTACTACGAGCAGTACTTC
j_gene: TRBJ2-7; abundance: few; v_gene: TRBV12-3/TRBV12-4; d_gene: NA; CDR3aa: CASSPGTKAAYEQYF; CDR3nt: TGTGCCAGCAGTCCAGGGACGAAGGCGGCCTACGAGCAGTACTTC
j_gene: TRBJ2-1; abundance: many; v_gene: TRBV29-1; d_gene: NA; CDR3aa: CSVEDATGTVSYNEQFF; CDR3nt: TGCAGCGTTGAAGACGCCACCGGGACTGTCTCCTACAATGAGCAGTTCTTC
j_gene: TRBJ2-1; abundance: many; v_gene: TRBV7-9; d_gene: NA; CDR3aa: CASSLAGGGSINEQFF; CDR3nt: TGTGCCAGCAGCTTAGCGGGAGGAGGGAGCATCAATGAGCAGTTCTTC
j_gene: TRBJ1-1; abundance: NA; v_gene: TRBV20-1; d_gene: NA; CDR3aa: CSALPLAPRATEAFF; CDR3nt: TGCAGTGCTCTTCCCTTGGCACCCCGGGCCACTGAAGCTTTCTTT
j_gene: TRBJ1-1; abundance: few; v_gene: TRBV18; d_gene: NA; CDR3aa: CASSPPPGDTEAFF; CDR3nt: TGTGCCAGCTCACCGCCTCCGGGAGACACTGAAGCTTTCTTT
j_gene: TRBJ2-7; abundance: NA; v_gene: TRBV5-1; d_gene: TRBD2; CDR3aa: CASSPTLAAYEQYF; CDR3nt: TGCGCCAGCAGCCCCACCCTAGCGGCCTACGAGCAGTACTTC
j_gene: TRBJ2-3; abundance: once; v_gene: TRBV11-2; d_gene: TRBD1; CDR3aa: CASSYVTGSFHTDTQYF; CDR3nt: TGTGCCAGCAGCTACGTGACAGGGTCCTTCCACACAGATACGCAGTATTTT